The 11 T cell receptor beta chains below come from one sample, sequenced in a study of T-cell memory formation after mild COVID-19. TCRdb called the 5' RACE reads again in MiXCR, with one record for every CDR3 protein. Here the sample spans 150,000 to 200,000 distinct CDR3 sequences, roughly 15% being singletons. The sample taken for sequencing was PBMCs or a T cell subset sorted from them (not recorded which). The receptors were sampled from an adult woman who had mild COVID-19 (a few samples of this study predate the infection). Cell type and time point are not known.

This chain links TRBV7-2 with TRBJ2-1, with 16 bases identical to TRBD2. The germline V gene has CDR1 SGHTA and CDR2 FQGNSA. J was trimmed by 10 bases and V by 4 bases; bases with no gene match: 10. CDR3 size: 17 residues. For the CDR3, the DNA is TGTGCCAGCAGCTGGCTGGGACTAGCGGGAGGGCGTCGCGAGCAGTTCTTC. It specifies CASSWLGLAGGRREQFF.

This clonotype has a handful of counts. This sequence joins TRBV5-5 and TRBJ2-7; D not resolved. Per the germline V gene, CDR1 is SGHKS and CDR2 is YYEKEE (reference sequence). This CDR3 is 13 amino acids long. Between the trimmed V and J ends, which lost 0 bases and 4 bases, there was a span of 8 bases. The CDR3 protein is CASSLVAEYEQYF. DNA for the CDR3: TGTGCCAGCAGCTTGGTCGCAGAATACGAGCAGTACTTC.

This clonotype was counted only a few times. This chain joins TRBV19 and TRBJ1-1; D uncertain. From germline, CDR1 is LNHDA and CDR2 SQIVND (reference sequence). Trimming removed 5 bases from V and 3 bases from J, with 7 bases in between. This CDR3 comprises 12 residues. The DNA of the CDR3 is TGTGCCAGTAGTCCAGCGTACACTGAAGCTTTCTTT. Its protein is CASSPAYTEAFF. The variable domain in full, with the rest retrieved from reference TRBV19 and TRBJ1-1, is DGGITQSPKYLFRKEGQNVTLSCEQNLNHDAMYWYRQDPGQGLRLIYYSQIVNDFQKGDIAEGYSVSREKKESFPLTVTSAQKNPTAFYLCASSPAYTEAFFGQGTRLTVV.

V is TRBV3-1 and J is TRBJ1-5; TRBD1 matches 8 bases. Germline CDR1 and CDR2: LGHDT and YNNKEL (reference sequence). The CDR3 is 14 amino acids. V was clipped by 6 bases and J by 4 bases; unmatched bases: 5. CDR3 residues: CASSPRQGNQPQHF. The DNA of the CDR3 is TGTGCCAGCAGTCCCAGACAGGGGAATCAGCCCCAGCATTTT.

This chain's CDR3 is CSARNPGTGDYGYTF. CDR3 sequence (DNA): TGCAGTGCTAGAAACCCCGGCACAGGGGACTATGGCTACACCTTC. V gene TRBV20-1 combines with J gene TRBJ1-2; TRBD1 matches 7 bases. CDR3 length: 15 amino acids. The V and J ends lost 2 bases and 3 bases, in that order; junction bases with no gene match: 9. CDR1 and CDR2 from the germline V gene are DFQATT and SNEGSKA (reference sequence).

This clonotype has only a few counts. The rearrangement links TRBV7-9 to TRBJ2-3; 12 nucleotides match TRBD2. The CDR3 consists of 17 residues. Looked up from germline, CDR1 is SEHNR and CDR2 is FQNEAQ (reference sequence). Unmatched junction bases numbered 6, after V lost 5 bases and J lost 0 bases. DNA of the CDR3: TGTGCCAGCAGCCCCCGGACTAGCGGGGCTAGCACAGATACGCAGTATTTT. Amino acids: CASSPRTSGASTDTQYF.

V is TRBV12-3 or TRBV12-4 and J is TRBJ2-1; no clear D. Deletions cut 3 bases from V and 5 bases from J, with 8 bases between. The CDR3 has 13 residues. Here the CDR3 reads CASSLDGNNEQFF. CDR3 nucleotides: TGTGCCAGCAGTTTGGACGGTAACAATGAGCAGTTCTTC.

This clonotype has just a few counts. The CDR3 reads CAWRTGLNTGELFF. Written as DNA, the CDR3 is TGTGCCTGGAGGACAGGGCTCAACACCGGGGAGCTGTTTTTT. This chain uses TRBV30 with TRBJ2-2; TRBD1 aligns across 7 bases. Germline CDR1 reads GTSNPN; CDR2 reads SVGIG (reference sequence). V lost 3 bases to trimming and J lost 2 bases; unmatched junction nucleotides: 3. The CDR3 is made up of 14 amino acids.

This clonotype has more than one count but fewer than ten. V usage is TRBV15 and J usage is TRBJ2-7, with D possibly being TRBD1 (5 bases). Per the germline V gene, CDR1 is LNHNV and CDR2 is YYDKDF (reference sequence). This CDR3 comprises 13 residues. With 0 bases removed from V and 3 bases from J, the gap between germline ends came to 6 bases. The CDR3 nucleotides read TGTGCCACCAGCAGAGATAGGGGCTACGAGCAGTACTTC. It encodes CATSRDRGYEQYF.

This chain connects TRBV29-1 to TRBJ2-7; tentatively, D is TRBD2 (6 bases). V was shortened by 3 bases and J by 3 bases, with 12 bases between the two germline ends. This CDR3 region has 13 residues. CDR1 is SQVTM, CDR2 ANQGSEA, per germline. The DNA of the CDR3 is TGCAGCGTTGATACCGGGGGTAACTACGAGCAGTACTTC. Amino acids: CSVDTGGNYEQYF.

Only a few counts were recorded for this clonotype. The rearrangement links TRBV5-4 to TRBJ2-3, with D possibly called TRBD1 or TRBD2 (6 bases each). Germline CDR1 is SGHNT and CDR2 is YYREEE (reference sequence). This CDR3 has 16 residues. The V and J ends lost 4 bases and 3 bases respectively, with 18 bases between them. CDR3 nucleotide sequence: TGTGCCAGCAGCGGAGGGGGGTCTCGGCCAACAGATACGCAGTATTTT. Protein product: CASSGGGSRPTDTQYF. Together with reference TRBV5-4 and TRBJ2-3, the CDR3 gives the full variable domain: ETGVTQSPTHLIKTRGQQVTLRCSSQSGHNTVSWYQQALGQGPQFIFQYYREEENGRGNFPPRFSGLQFPNYSSELNVNALELDDSALYLCASSGGGSRPTDTQYFGPGTRLTVL.